This TCR beta chain was sequenced in a study of shared clonotypes between healthy human individuals (dated by TCRdb to about 2020). In the study overall: The cohort included three men and two women between 18 and 49 years of age. For each donor, CD4 naive and CD4 memory were each run on three plates, CD8 naive on two plates, and CD8 memory on one plate. The study deeply sequenced blood TCR repertoires of several healthy adults to estimate repertoire size and the extent of clonotype sharing between individuals. Libraries were prepared and TCR repertoires were sequenced by different laboratories using diverse techniques, in order to increase sequencing depth and limit assay-specific biases. Leukapheresis yielded between about 0.85 and 10 billion PBMCs per donor.

The CDR3 holds 14 amino acids from the cysteine to the phenylalanine. The retained sequence is limited to the CDR3, 42 bases, with the frame set at the first base. CDR1 SGHDN and CDR2 FVKESK were looked up in the germline V gene. From V the trimming removes 5 bases and from J it removes 3 bases, while the gene matches leave 5 bases of the junction unaccounted for. This clone has only one observation. The antigen it binds to is not known. There are no base qualities to consult, and no much larger clone falls within one base. Using the deep immunoSEQ assay, multiplex PCR amplified TCR CDR3 regions from genomic DNA. For each cell subset, the extracted genomic DNA was distributed evenly across all wells of several immunoSEQ 96-well plates, and each plate served as one replicate. For sorted subsets, approximately 190 ng genomic DNA, equal to 25,000 to 35,000 T cell genomes, was loaded into each replicate PCR. Purified libraries were measured with a Qubit 3.0 fluorometer, size-checked on a Bioanalyzer 2100, and measured again with the KAPA Library Quantification kit. A separate single-read 150-cycle Illumina NextSeq 550 flow cell was used to sequence each immunoSEQ 96-well plate. The paper's processing steps were these. Because the immunoSEQ output included only junctional sequences and no quality scores, the filtering could not be the same as the filtering used for full-length reads. To assign V/J genes and CDR3, sequences were annotated using PyIR, a Python wrapper for IgBLAST v1.9, with IMGT germline references. Reads were filtered out if the reads had weak V/J assignments (E-value above 1e-6), no CDR3, stop codons, out-of-frame junctions, or ambiguous translated residues. V3J clonotypes were defined by identical inferred V gene, J gene, and CDR3 amino acid sequence. To compute the percentage overlap between repertoires, the number of shared unique clonotypes was divided by the size of the smaller repertoire. Repertoire richness was assessed with RTK rarefaction, the Chao1 estimator, and Recon v2.1 estimates of unobserved clonotypes. OLGA was used to compute generation probabilities for all TCRbeta clonotypes that the gDNA method yielded from a handful of donors. TCRdb stores this immuneACCESS table with in-frame sequences only. Part of the clones is absent; in the studies checked, under half of the shortfall reflects unresolved V genes, and no reason is known for the rest. V, J and clone size derive from that table, while D and trimming were established from the DNA sequence. Within this sample are about 190,000 clones, with approximately 61% of them counted one time only. Of the sample, 10% falls within the top ten clones.

What the authors observed across the whole study: Pairwise subsampling led to the expectation that sequencing depth would affect the degree of clonotype sharing among donors. Higher generation probabilities were observed for clonotypes shared by all four sorted-subset donors than for non-shared clonotypes. Sampling was restricted to blood, and TCR repertoires in tissue are likely to differ from TCR repertoires in blood. Sharing across several donors was observed for approximately 5% of naive CD4, 3.5% of naive CD8, over 2% of memory CD4, and roughly 0.43% of memory CD8 clonotypes. The small number of donors limited the genetic and exposure-history diversity represented. Even with the large sequencing depth, rarefaction of the sorted-subset datasets indicated that sequencing was incomplete. Naive subsets generally had larger estimated clonotype richness than memory subsets did.

The donors were healthy, HIV-negative adults who had no recently reported acute infections or vaccinations. Every donor was a Caucasian adult living in Nashville, Tennessee, USA. CD4+ T cells were enriched through magnetic negative selection, after which naive cells were positively selected on CD45RA and the remaining negative fraction served as the memory subset. Blood was obtained by leukapheresis, after which PBMCs were separated by Ficoll-Histopaque density gradient centrifugation and cryopreserved in liquid nitrogen vapor phase. Purity and quantity of every magnetically sorted T cell population were checked by analytical flow cytometry. Genomic DNA was isolated from every sorted fraction and measured by UV absorbance on a Nanodrop 2000c.

The chain was built from TRBV14 and TRBJ1-2, with 8 bases aligning to TRBD1. The material sequenced was memory CD4+ T cells sorted from blood. This specimen's cell subset or site label, interpreted: CD45RA-negative fraction. This receptor was obtained from a young man in good health. CDR3 loop: CASSGQGADYGYTF. The DNA reads TGTGCCAGCAGCGGTCAGGGGGCGGACTATGGCTACACCTTC.